The clone carrying this TCR beta chain has a handful of counts. Its antigen remains unidentified. PCR was performed using 60 Vbeta and 13 Jbeta primers. Sequencing used immunoSEQ multiplex PCR; TCRdb keeps in-frame clones, though not all of them. The sample lists around 190,000 clones, around 80% occurring once. The record originates from a study of cytomegalovirus exposure and HLA in healthy donors. Study overall: Membership in the Caucasian-associated ancestry cluster was found for about four fifths of fewer than 450 genotyped donors. Study results and limitations: CMV serostatus was the sole immune exposure data available. An observed cluster of highly shared sequence variants was recorded as a likely sequencing artifact. Per a later analysis, about 18,000 TCR beta sequences showed association with HLA alleles at 0.05 false discovery rate.

The germline V gene has CDR1 SGHDT and CDR2 YYEEEE. Deletions cut 6 bases from V and 6 bases from J, with 21 bases between. There are 15 residues in the CDR3. The clonotype originates from a man younger than 35 in good health and CMV-seronegative. The sequenced sample consisted of PBMCs. The chain carries TRBV5-6 and TRBJ1-2, with D maybe TRBD1 (6 bases). DNA for the CDR3: TGTGCCAGCATCCCCCTAAGGACAGAGAGAAATGGCTACACCTTC. The encoded protein is CASIPLRTERNGYTF. The full variable domain, in which reference TRBV5-6 and TRBJ1-2 provide the parts outside the CDR3, is DAGVTQSPTHLIKTRGQQVTLRCSPKSGHDTVSWYQQALGQGPQFIFQYYEEEERQRGNFPDRFSGHQFPNYSSELNVNALLLGDSALYLCASIPLRTERNGYTFGSGTRLTVV.